The entry that follows covers one TCR beta chain sequence. Its specific antigen is unknown. No base quality values were provided; no much bigger clone lies one nucleotide off. TCR beta CDR3 regions were sequenced from DNA using the immunoSEQ Assay. In the authors' own workflow: To compute T cell density, TCR beta template counts were normalized to usable DNA, which was estimated by amplifying housekeeping genes. Using the preseqR package, richness was estimated by extrapolating to 120,000 templates for tissue samples and 400,000 templates for PBMC samples. Clonality was defined by subtracting Pielou's evenness from one. To identify tissue-enriched TCRs, differential abundance testing was run on productive amino-acid clonotypes with a minimum total count of 5 and an alpha of 0.1. The Jaccard Index and the Morisita Overlap Index were used to quantify repertoire overlap between compartments. GLIPH grouped TCR beta CDR3s together with public tetramer-defined viral CDR3s, and a viral motif had to include at least three viral sequences and also show V-gene enrichment. The table was pulled from immuneACCESS by TCRdb, which kept in-frame rearrangements only. Such tables lose some clones; where checked, under half of the loss comes from unresolved V genes, and the rest has no known cause. That table gives V, J and clone size, and the DNA gave D and trimming. Across this sample there are roughly 48,000 clones, with approximately 80% seen only once. In total, the top ten clones hold roughly 17% of the sample.

Inclusive of the bounding cysteine and phenylalanine, the CDR3 is 11 residues long. CDR3 DNA is the only sequence kept; it has 33 bases, read in frame from the first base. Reading the germline V gene gives CDR1 LGHNA and CDR2 YSLEER. V is cut by 1 base and J by 6 bases, and the space between the germline ends is 2 bases. The data were obtained in a study of T cells in localized non-small cell lung cancer (TCRdb year 2020). Regarding the study in general: T cell repertoires of about 230 early-stage NSCLC patients were analyzed, with tumors being compared against uninvolved tumor-adjacent lungs. The mean age of the NSCLC patients was roughly 70 years, with 120 to 150 men and approximately 100 women. All 230 or so NSCLC patients in the cohort were treatment-naive and had localized lung tumors that were resected.

At diagnosis, peripheral blood, uninvolved tumor-adjacent lung and tumor were collected and were preserved as a mix of fresh-frozen and FFPE material. For TCR repertoire profiling, blood samples were analyzed as peripheral blood mononuclear cells. General study outcomes and caveats: A median of approximately 55 of the top 100 tumor clones were detected in paired uninvolved adjacent lung, and about 29 of these tumor clones were also found among the top 100 clones of the paired uninvolved adjacent lung. Because multi-region tumor sequencing was not performed, intratumor heterogeneity could not be ruled out. Because the study design was exploratory, TCR variables were selected using unadjusted p-values without false-discovery rate correction. Longer overall survival was associated with higher T cell density in blood, whereas shorter survival was associated with higher clonality in adjacent lung. Uninvolved tumor-adjacent lung showed the highest T cell clonality, higher than tumor, which suggests more focused antigenic responses in the adjacent lung.

This receptor was identified in a man aged 35 to 70 with stage I squamous cell lung carcinoma. In this chain, TRBV4-3 is recombined with TRBJ2-3; no confident D gene assignment can be made. Sample: peripheral blood, taken before any cancer treatment. At the DNA level, the sequence is TGCGCCAGCAGCCAAGGGGATACGCAGTATTTT. Its protein product is CASSQGDTQYF.